Below are 22 T cell receptor beta chains sequenced from a single sample in a study of T cells in Graves' hyperthyroidism and ophthalmopathy. Amplification of TCR beta CDR3 regions used RNA as the template. The TCR CDR3 first-round RT-PCR relied on the HTBI primer set. TCRdb reanalysed the multiplex PCR reads using MiXCR and keeps one entry per CDR3 protein. The table records 350,000 to 450,000 distinct CDR3 sequences, around 15% of them present only once. Sequenced: blood. Every receptor here comes from a man in his fifties with Graves' ophthalmopathy.

In its sample, this clonotype was seen many times. The chain combines TRBV20-1 with TRBJ2-2; D might be TRBD1 or TRBD2, each matching 5 bases. Germline V gives CDR1 DFQATT, CDR2 SNEGSKA (reference sequence). Trimming took off 4 bases at V and 2 bases at J, with 14 bases between the two ends. The CDR3 contains 15 residues. Here the CDR3 reads CSATKPGPNTGELFF. The CDR3 region has the DNA TGCAGTGCTACAAAACCGGGACCCAACACCGGGGAGCTGTTTTTT.

Notes on this clonotype: A read error may account for a junction end that differs from germline. This chain uses TRBV20-1 with TRBJ2-1, with TRBD2 matching 7 bases. This CDR3 comprises 16 residues. The germline gives CDR1 DFQATT, CDR2 SNEGSKA (reference sequence). CDR3 sequence reads: CSARDRLAGVNNEQLF. The CDR3 coding sequence is TGCAGTGCTAGAGACCGTTTAGCGGGCGTGAACAATGAGCAGCTCTTC.

A note on this clonotype: This may be a read error: a much more frequent sequence differs by one nucleotide. The J gene is TRBJ1-1, the V gene TRBV5-5, with D unresolved. V lost 7 bases to trimming and J lost 2 bases, with 18 bases between them. Germline assignment: CDR1 SGHKS and CDR2 YYEKEE (reference sequence). The CDR3 spans 15 residues. DNA of the CDR3: TGTGCCAGCGGCTGGACCGGAACGTCTAACACTGAAGCTTTCTTT. As protein: CASGWTGTSNTEAFF. Full variable domain (rest looked up from reference TRBV5-5 and TRBJ1-1): DAGVTQSPTHLIKTRGQQVTLRCSPISGHKSVSWYQQVLGQGPQFIFQYYEKEERGRGNFPDRFSARQFPNYSSELNVNALLLGDSALYLCASGWTGTSNTEAFFGQGTRLTVV.

This clonotype was counted at least ten times. This chain uses TRBV5-5 with TRBJ2-3, with D possibly matching TRBD1 (7 bases). CDR1 is SGHKS, CDR2 YYEKEE, per germline (reference sequence). The CDR3 sequence is 16 residues long. V lost 4 bases and J lost 6, with 21 bases in between. The CDR3 DNA sequence: TGTGCCAGCAGCCCTGGCGCGGGACAGCTACCGGATACGCAGTATTTT. Translation: CASSPGAGQLPDTQYF.

In this sample, this clonotype turned up many times. The chain combines TRBV27 with TRBJ2-5; tentatively, D is TRBD1 or TRBD2 (5 bases each). Germline lookup yields CDR1 MNHEY and CDR2 SMNVEV (reference sequence). The CDR3 has 16 amino acids. V shed 6 bases and J shed 5 bases, with 22 bases lying between them. The CDR3 sequence: CASSSSGQLPLETQYF. CDR3 sequence (DNA): TGTGCCAGCAGCTCCTCGGGGCAGCTCCCTTTGGAGACCCAGTACTTC.

This clonotype was seen ten or more times. The rearrangement uses TRBV12-3 or TRBV12-4 and TRBJ1-2; 9 bases fit TRBD1. The CDR3 covers 15 residues. V was pared by 4 bases and J by 4 bases, with 7 bases of the junction left unmatched. The CDR3 here is CASSSQGQGAYGYTF. As DNA, the CDR3 is TGTGCCAGCAGTTCCCAGGGACAGGGCGCCTATGGCTACACCTTC.

Ten or more counts support this clonotype. This chain uses TRBV27 with TRBJ2-5, with unresolved D. V was trimmed by 2 bases and J by 4 bases, leaving 5 bases between them. The CDR3 loop spans 12 amino acids. In germline, CDR1 is MNHEY, CDR2 SMNVEV (reference sequence). This CDR3 is CASSLTGETQYF. CDR3 bases: TGTGCCAGCAGTTTAACGGGAGAGACCCAGTACTTC.

The rearrangement links TRBV30 to TRBJ1-1, with D maybe TRBD1 (5 bases). Germline CDR1 reads GTSNPN; CDR2 reads SVGIG (reference sequence). V was pared by 5 bases and J by 5 bases, with 21 bases between. The CDR3 spans 15 residues. CDR3 in DNA: TGTGCCTGGGGGGCCCCCACAGCACAATTTACTGAAGCTTTCTTT. Amino acid sequence: CAWGAPTAQFTEAFF.

This clonotype has a count of ten or more. V and J are TRBV12-3 or TRBV12-4 and TRBJ1-1; D uncertain. Trimming removed 3 bases at V and 5 bases at J, with 13 bases between. The CDR3 has 14 residues. The CDR3 here is CASSLEGTGTEAFF. For the CDR3, the DNA is TGTGCCAGCAGTTTGGAGGGAACCGGAACTGAAGCTTTCTTT.

This clonotype was seen ten or more times. V gene TRBV9 combines with J gene TRBJ1-4; 7 bases align to TRBD1. CDR1 is SGDLS and CDR2 is YYNGEE in the germline V gene. This CDR3 contains 13 residues. Trimming removed 0 bases from V and 7 bases from J; junction bases left unmatched: 0. Here the CDR3 DNA reads TGTGCCAGCAGCGTAGGACAGGGTGAAAAACTGTTTTTT. Protein product: CASSVGQGEKLFF.

This clonotype was seen at least ten times. The gene calls are TRBV12-3 or TRBV12-4 and TRBJ1-1; D perhaps matches TRBD1 (5 bases). The CDR3 length is 13 residues. With 3 bases removed from V and 5 bases from J, the gap between germline ends came to 10 bases. DNA for the CDR3: TGTGCCAGCAGTTTCTCCAGGGAAACTGAAGCTTTCTTT. Translating it yields CASSFSRETEAFF.

This clonotype was detected many times. This sequence joins TRBV7-6 and TRBJ2-5; TRBD1 aligns across 7 bases. The junction had 1 base not matched to a gene; V was cut back by 1 base and J by 5 bases. The CDR3 spans 13 residues. Germline V gives CDR1 SGHVS, CDR2 FNYEAQ. Here the CDR3 DNA reads TGTGCCAGCAGCTTAGTCAGGGGGGAGACCCAGTACTTC. It encodes CASSLVRGETQYF.

Ten or more counts support this clonotype. CDR3 in DNA: TGTGCCAGCAGTTACAGGGACCAGCCCCAGCATTTT. Protein product: CASSYRDQPQHF. V and J are TRBV28 and TRBJ1-5; tentative D call: TRBD1 (6 bases). This CDR3 is built from 12 residues. Germline values: CDR1 MDHEN, CDR2 SYDVKM. The ends were cut back, 4 bases at V and 7 bases at J, with 8 bases in the middle.

The sample holds a few counts of this clonotype. V and J are TRBV9 and TRBJ1-2; D is perhaps TRBD1 (6 bases). The germline gives CDR1 SGDLS, CDR2 YYNGEE. The CDR3 has 16 amino acids. The V and J ends lost 3 bases and 3 bases respectively, with 18 bases between them. This CDR3 is CASSAPISDSYYGYTF. Here the CDR3 DNA reads TGTGCCAGCAGCGCCCCGATTTCGGACAGTTACTATGGCTACACCTTC.

The chain recombines TRBV7-8 with TRBJ1-1; the match to TRBD1 covers 7 bases. Germline V gene lookup returns CDR1 SGHVS and CDR2 FQNEAQ. The junction had 15 bases not matched to a gene; V was cut back by 7 bases and J by 4 bases. This CDR3 has 16 amino acids. The CDR3 bases are TGTGCCAGCAACCTCATGGGAGGGGGCCCCGTCACTGAAGCTTTCTTT. Its translation: CASNLMGGGPVTEAFF.

There are a few counts of this clonotype. This chain links TRBV6-1 with TRBJ2-6; no clear D. With 11 bases removed from V and 0 bases from J, the gap between germline ends came to 14 bases. Germline CDR1 and CDR2: MNHNS and SASEGT. The CDR3 spans 15 residues. The CDR3 sequence is CASQDGYSGANVLTF. Here the CDR3 DNA reads TGTGCCTCCCAAGATGGATACTCTGGGGCCAACGTCCTGACTTTC.

This clonotype was found many times. The CDR3 region is CASREPRVTNQPQHF. For the CDR3, the DNA is TGTGCCAGCAGGGAACCCAGGGTGACGAATCAGCCCCAGCATTTT. The rearrangement links TRBV2 to TRBJ1-5; tentative D call: TRBD1 (5 bases). V gave up 6 bases and J gave up 4 bases, with 16 bases separating them. Germline CDR1 reads SNHLY; CDR2 reads FYNNEI. This CDR3 contains 15 residues.

This clonotype was picked up many times. The chain combines TRBV6-2 or TRBV6-3 with TRBJ2-1; 8 positions match TRBD1. This CDR3 spans 15 amino acids. J lost 6 bases, V lost 2 bases, and 6 bases had no gene match. The germline V gene encodes CDR1 MNHEY and CDR2 SVGEGT. In DNA, the CDR3 is TGTGCCAGCAGTTACACCGGACAGGGTGTCAATGAGCAGTTCTTC. It encodes CASSYTGQGVNEQFF.

This clonotype appeared many times. The gene calls are TRBV20-1 and TRBJ2-7; D is unresolved. The V gene's germline CDR1 is DFQATT and CDR2 SNEGSKA (reference sequence). This CDR3 is 12 amino acids long. V lost 0 bases to trimming and J lost 8 bases, with 11 bases between them. In DNA, the CDR3 is TGCAGTGCTAGAGACGACATGGGCCAGCAGTACTTC. This codes for CSARDDMGQQYF.

The sample holds many counts of this clonotype. The J gene is TRBJ2-7, the V gene TRBV11-2, with 10 nucleotides matching TRBD2. The CDR3 spans 14 residues. CDR1 is SGHAT and CDR2 is FQNNGV in the germline V gene. J was trimmed by 3 bases and V by 5 bases; bases with no gene match: 4. This CDR3 is CASSPSGSNYEQYF. The DNA of the CDR3 is TGTGCCAGCAGCCCTAGCGGGAGTAACTACGAGCAGTACTTC.

The genes are TRBV6-2 or TRBV6-3 and TRBJ2-3; D not certain. This CDR3 region has 12 residues. V was clipped by 6 bases and J by 1 base, with 5 bases between them. CDR1 is MNHEY and CDR2 is SVGEGT in the germline V gene. The CDR3 nucleotides read TGTGCCAGCAGGCAGGGCACAGATACGCAGTATTTT. This sequence encodes CASRQGTDTQYF.

This clonotype was seen repeatedly, ten times or more. The chain couples TRBV20-1 to TRBJ2-5; D is undetermined. Trimming took 1 base from V and 5 from J, leaving 8 bases between them. CDR3 length: 12 amino acids. CDR1 is DFQATT, CDR2 SNEGSKA, per germline (reference sequence). CDR3 protein: CSARGGGETQYF. The CDR3 nucleotides are TGCAGTGCTAGAGGTGGCGGCGAGACCCAGTACTTC.